The 22 T cell receptor beta chains in this list originate from one sample, sequenced in a study of CD8+CD57+ T cells in acquired aplastic anemia. Genomic DNA provided the template from which TCR beta VDJ and CDR3 profiles were obtained. TCRdb used MiXCR to reprocess the reads, holding one entry per CDR3 protein. The top ten clones hold around 2.5% of a sample with about 130,000 distinct CDR3 sequences, about half of them seen once. The sequenced sample was sorted CD4+, CD8+, or CD8+CD57+ T cells (not recorded which) from PBMCs. These receptors came from a human donor in good health, serving as a control.

The chain uses TRBV7-3 and TRBJ1-1; D is possibly TRBD1 (5 bases). Trimming took off 7 bases at V and 4 bases at J, with 16 bases between the two ends. Per the germline V gene, CDR1 is SGHTA and CDR2 is FQGTGA. The CDR3 has 14 amino acids. The CDR3 bases are TGTGCCAGCAACGTCGGGCAGGGCGGCACTGAAGCTTTCTTT. Protein product: CASNVGQGGTEAFF.

There are a few counts of this clonotype. The rearrangement joins TRBV20-1 to TRBJ1-2, with D maybe TRBD1 (6 bases). Germline CDR1 is DFQATT and CDR2 is SNEGSKA (reference sequence). Between the trimmed V and J ends, which lost 5 bases and 3 bases, there was a span of 25 bases. CDR3 length equals 17 residues. Written as DNA, the CDR3 is TGCAGTGCTGCCCCCATCTTAACAGGGACCCAGGACTATGGCTACACCTTC. Its protein product is CSAAPILTGTQDYGYTF.

The chain links TRBV10-3 to TRBJ1-1; D unclear. The length of the CDR3 is 12 residues. V dropped 3 bases and J dropped 7 bases, with 9 bases sitting between them. The germline V gene has CDR1 ENHRY and CDR2 SYGVKD. The CDR3 nucleotides are TGTGCCATCAGTGAACGAGGGTTTGAAGCTTTCTTT. This encodes CAISERGFEAFF.

The J gene is TRBJ2-3, the V gene TRBV10-3; 15 positions agree with TRBD2. The CDR3 covers 18 residues. Per the germline V gene, CDR1 is ENHRY and CDR2 is SYGVKD. Unmatched junction bases numbered 5, after V lost 2 bases and J lost 2 bases. CDR3 sequence reads: CAISEGLAGGPHTDTQYF. The CDR3 region has the DNA TGTGCCATCAGTGAGGGACTAGCGGGGGGGCCACACACAGATACGCAGTATTTT.

This clonotype was seen many times. This rearrangement joins TRBV20-1 to TRBJ1-1, with TRBD1 identical over 10 bases. The ends lost 5 bases at V and 0 bases at J; junction bases unmatched: 9. In germline, CDR1 is DFQATT, CDR2 SNEGSKA (reference sequence). This CDR3 comprises 16 residues. CDR3 sequence (DNA): TGCAGTGCTGTCGGGGACAGGGGCTCCATGAACACTGAAGCTTTCTTT. Protein product: CSAVGDRGSMNTEAFF.

This rearrangement joins TRBV29-1 to TRBJ2-1; 9 nucleotides match TRBD1. The CDR3 totals 14 residues. The V segment lost 4 bases and the J segment 7 bases; nucleotides outside the gene matches: 8. Germline V gene sequence: CDR1 SQVTM, CDR2 ANQGSEA. CDR3 sequence (DNA): TGCAGCGTTGCTTGGACAGGGGATCGGAATGAGCAGTTCTTC. Protein sequence: CSVAWTGDRNEQFF.

The chain combines TRBV10-3 with TRBJ2-1, with D perhaps TRBD2 (6 bases). The CDR3 is 14 residues long. V gave up 2 bases and J gave up 7 bases, with 12 bases separating them. Germline CDR1 reads ENHRY; CDR2 reads SYGVKD. CDR3 DNA: TGTGCCATCAGTGAGCCGGAGGGATTTAATGAGCAGTTCTTC. It is translated as CAISEPEGFNEQFF.

Ten or more counts support this clonotype. This sequence joins TRBV7-8 and TRBJ2-6; D tentatively reads TRBD1 or TRBD2 (5 bases each). Between the trimmed V and J ends, which lost 0 bases and 1 base, there was a span of 7 bases. Germline V gene sequence: CDR1 SGHVS, CDR2 FQNEAQ. The CDR3 length is 16 residues. The CDR3 here is CASSLARGSGANVLTF. The CDR3 DNA follows: TGTGCCAGCAGCTTAGCGAGGGGTTCTGGGGCCAACGTCCTGACTTTC.

This clonotype was observed at least ten times. V is TRBV20-1 and J is TRBJ2-3; 11 bases align to TRBD2. J gave up 4 bases and V 3 bases, and 6 bases lay outside the gene matches. Germline V gives CDR1 DFQATT, CDR2 SNEGSKA (reference sequence). The CDR3 is 15 residues long. For the CDR3, the DNA is TGCAGTGCTAGGGATAGCGGGGGGGCCTCAGATACGCAGTATTTT. As protein: CSARDSGGASDTQYF.

This chain connects TRBV24-1 to TRBJ1-2, with TRBD1 matching 7 bases. The germline gives CDR1 KGHDR, CDR2 SFDVKD. The J segment lost 2 bases and the V segment lost 4 bases, leaving 9 bases of the junction unmatched. The CDR3 extends over 16 amino acids. The CDR3 coding sequence is TGTGCCACCAGTGAGGGTAGGCAGGGGGACAACTATGGCTACACCTTC. It is translated as CATSEGRQGDNYGYTF.

The table lists this clonotype with many counts. CDR3 DNA: TGCGCCAGCAGCCGACAGGGATCGGATGAAAAACTGTTTTTT. This codes for CASSRQGSDEKLFF. The gene calls are TRBV4-3 and TRBJ1-4; 7 bases match TRBD1. Germline values: CDR1 LGHNA, CDR2 YSLEER. This CDR3 has 14 residues. The V segment lost 4 bases and the J segment 6 bases; nucleotides outside the gene matches: 5.

This clonotype was seen at least ten times. The chain is built from TRBV11-2 and TRBJ2-3; 9 nucleotides agree with TRBD2. CDR1 and CDR2 from the germline V gene are SGHAT and FQNNGV. The CDR3 consists of 16 residues. V lost 5 bases, J lost 2 bases, and 8 bases stayed unmatched. CDR3 coding DNA: TGTGCCAGCAGCCAAGGGACTAGCCGTTTCACAGATACGCAGTATTTT. Translated: CASSQGTSRFTDTQYF.

This rearrangement joins TRBV19 to TRBJ1-5, with a possible D match to TRBD1 (5 bases). Trimming pared 4 bases from V and 0 bases from J, leaving 10 bases between. The CDR3 runs 15 residues. Germline CDR1 and CDR2: LNHDA and SQIVND (reference sequence). In DNA, the CDR3 is TGTGCCAGTAGTACGGGACCGAATAGCAATCAGCCCCAGCATTTT. This sequence encodes CASSTGPNSNQPQHF.

This clonotype was observed a handful of times. This chain links TRBV6-2 or TRBV6-3 with TRBJ1-1, with 8 bases aligning to TRBD1. The junction had 12 bases not matched to a gene; V was cut back by 4 bases and J by 5 bases. CDR1 and CDR2 (germline): MNHEY, SVGEGT. The CDR3 sequence is 16 residues long. In DNA, the CDR3 is TGTGCCAGCAGTTCCCCAGTGAGGACAGGGCGGACTGAAGCTTTCTTT. It encodes CASSSPVRTGRTEAFF.

This clonotype turned up a few times. This sequence joins TRBV11-1 and TRBJ1-6, with 10 bases that match TRBD1. J gave up 8 bases and V 3 bases, and 7 bases lay outside the gene matches. Germline-derived CDR1 and CDR2 are SGHAT and FQDESV (reference sequence). CDR3 length: 16 amino acids. In DNA form, the CDR3 reads TGTGCCAGCAGCTTCGACAGGGGGCAGGGGGATTCACCCCTCCACTTT. This sequence encodes CASSFDRGQGDSPLHF.

This clonotype was counted once. The chain links TRBV9 to TRBJ2-5; D remains unclear. Trimming removed 0 bases at V and 1 base at J, with 10 bases between. The CDR3 loop spans 15 amino acids. Germline V gives CDR1 SGDLS, CDR2 YYNGEE. The CDR3 here is CASSVAGWAQETQYF. The CDR3 region has the DNA TGTGCCAGCAGCGTAGCCGGGTGGGCCCAAGAGACCCAGTACTTC.

The table lists this clonotype with many counts. V gene TRBV5-5 combines with J gene TRBJ1-5; maybe TRBD1 (6 bases). CDR3 length: 14 residues. The germline V and J ends were trimmed by 2 bases and 6 bases, with 12 bases remaining between them. CDR1 and CDR2 from the germline V gene are SGHKS and YYEKEE (reference sequence). The CDR3 nucleotides read TGTGCCAGCAGCTTATCACAGGGTTTTCAGCCCCAGCATTTT. This sequence encodes CASSLSQGFQPQHF. Combining the CDR3 with reference TRBV5-5 and TRBJ1-5 gives the whole variable domain DAGVTQSPTHLIKTRGQQVTLRCSPISGHKSVSWYQQVLGQGPQFIFQYYEKEERGRGNFPDRFSARQFPNYSSELNVNALLLGDSALYLCASSLSQGFQPQHFGDGTRLSIL.

The chain recombines TRBV15 with TRBJ2-3; D is ambiguous. CDR3 size: 17 residues. CDR1 and CDR2 (germline): LNHNV, YYDKDF (reference sequence). With 3 bases removed from V and 3 bases from J, the gap between germline ends came to 19 bases. The CDR3 loop is CATSRGPTPQGTDTQYF. DNA for the CDR3: TGTGCCACCAGCAGGGGTCCTACACCCCAAGGGACAGATACGCAGTATTTT. The full variable domain, in which reference TRBV15 and TRBJ2-3 provide the parts outside the CDR3, is DAMVIQNPRYQVTQFGKPVTLSCSQTLNHNVMYWYQQKSSQAPKLLFHYYDKDFNNEADTPDNFQSRRPNTSFCFLDIRSPGLGDTAMYLCATSRGPTPQGTDTQYFGPGTRLTVL.

V gene TRBV24-1 combines with J gene TRBJ2-3; tentatively, D is TRBD1 or TRBD2 (5 bases each). The V end lost 2 bases, the J end lost 1 base, and 6 bases lay between the germline ends. CDR1 is KGHDR and CDR2 is SFDVKD in the germline V gene. The CDR3 contains 14 residues. The DNA of the CDR3 is TGTGCCACCAGTGATTCGGGGCGCACAGATACGCAGTATTTT. Its protein is CATSDSGRTDTQYF.

The sample holds one count of this clonotype. This rearrangement joins TRBV19 to TRBJ1-4, with 9 bases aligning to TRBD1. The CDR3 runs to 15 residues. The V and J ends lost 2 bases and 10 bases, in that order; junction bases with no gene match: 8. Germline-derived CDR1 and CDR2 are LNHDA and SQIVND (reference sequence). The CDR3 protein is CASSIPGQGEVKLFF. The DNA of the CDR3 is TGTGCCAGTAGTATACCGGGACAGGGCGAAGTAAAACTGTTTTTT.

This clonotype is a singleton in its sample. CDR3 residues: CASGLEGSRQYEQYF. The DNA for the CDR3 is TGTGCCAGCGGCTTGGAAGGTTCCCGACAGTACGAGCAGTACTTC. V usage is TRBV25-1 and J usage is TRBJ2-7; D might be TRBD1 (5 bases). CDR1 is MGHDK, CDR2 SYGVNS, per germline. CDR3 length: 15 amino acids. The V and J ends lost 8 bases and 4 bases respectively, with 21 bases between them.

J is TRBJ1-5 and V is TRBV20-1, with D possibly being TRBD1 (5 bases). CDR1 and CDR2 (germline): DFQATT, SNEGSKA (reference sequence). The CDR3 length is 17 residues. Trimming left V 6 bases short and J 0 bases short, with 21 bases between. The CDR3 DNA reads TGCAGTGCCCACACTAGGAGACAGTGGGATAGCAATCAGCCCCAGCATTTT. The encoded protein is CSAHTRRQWDSNQPQHF.